A selection of T cell receptor beta chains follows, all from one sample in a study of T cell repertoires in cytomegalovirus infection. TCRdb analysed the reads with MiXCR anew, one entry per CDR3 protein. This table holds roughly 310,000 distinct CDR3 sequences, about 17% found once. The sequenced material came from PBMCs. The source is a human donor in good health (CMV status not recorded). Some clones in this sample may be carry-over from other donors' samples. CDR3s include the opening cysteine and the closing phenylalanine or tryptophan. Fields, in order: clone size, D gene, V gene, J gene, CDR3 DNA, CDR3 protein. A D gene is named only where the DNA matches it firmly. A row's size may be missing; if present it is once, few, many or a size class.

.	TRBD1	TRBV25-1	TRBJ1-2	TGTGCTAGCAGTGAGGCCGGGACAGGGGGCAGCGCCTATGGCTACACCTTC	CASSEAGTGGSAYGYTF
.	TRBD1	TRBV6-1	TRBJ1-5	TGTGCCAGTACCACCCGGACAGGGGATCAGCCCCAGCATTTT	CASTTRTGDQPQHF
.	.	TRBV12-3/TRBV12-4	TRBJ2-5	TGTGCCAGCACCTTGGGGACCCGCGCTAATGACCAGTACTTC	CASTLGTRANDQYF
many	.	TRBV6-1	TRBJ1-1	TGTGCCAGCAGTTCAAGGGGGGGGAAAGTGAACACTGAAGCTTTCTTT	CASSSRGGKVNTEAFF
.	.	TRBV7-8	TRBJ1-5	TGTGCCAGCAGCGCTTCAATTGACAGGACGTCGGATCAGCCCCAGCATTTT	CASSASIDRTSDQPQHF
.	TRBD1	TRBV5-5	TRBJ1-4	TGTGCCAGCAGCAACAGGGGGTCGGGCGAAAAACTGTTTTTT	CASSNRGSGEKLFF
few	.	TRBV6-1	TRBJ2-7	TGTGCCAGCAGTGAAGCGGCGGGGGCGGGAACCTACGAGCAGTACTTC	CASSEAAGAGTYEQYF
.	TRBD1	TRBV29-1	TRBJ2-3	TGCAGCGTCCCGGGGACAGGGACAGATACGCAGTATTTT	CSVPGTGTDTQYF
.	TRBD1	TRBV6-1	TRBJ2-7	TGTGCCAGCAGGGACAGGGGTCTAGCCTACGAGCAGTACTTC	CASRDRGLAYEQYF
few	.	TRBV20-1	TRBJ1-1	TGCAGTGCTAGATTGGCACCAGTTATGAACACTGAAGCTTTCTTT	CSARLAPVMNTEAFF
many	.	TRBV7-2	TRBJ2-3	TGTGCCAGCAGCTCCCAGGTGGACAGAAGCACAGATACGCAGTATTTT	CASSSQVDRSTDTQYF
few	TRBD1	TRBV12-5	TRBJ2-7	TGTGCTAGTGGGCCGACCGGACAGGGGGTTTACGAGCAGTACTTC	CASGPTGQGVYEQYF
.	.	TRBV20-1	TRBJ1-5	TGCAGTGCTAGAGAACCCGGGAGAAATCAGCCCCAGCATTTT	CSAREPGRNQPQHF
many	.	TRBV7-2	TRBJ1-1	TGTGCCAGCAGCTTAGTCACCTTGAACACTGAAGCTTTCTTT	CASSLVTLNTEAFF
.	.	TRBV5-6	TRBJ2-5	TGTGCCAGCAGCAATATTTCGGGTTCGGAGGAGACCCAGTACTTC	CASSNISGSEETQYF
many	TRBD2	TRBV28	TRBJ2-3	TGTGCCAGCAGTCCGGGACTAGCGGATACGCAGTATTTT	CASSPGLADTQYF
few	.	TRBV6-2/TRBV6-3	TRBJ1-1	TGTGCCAGCATACGGTTTCTCGGAACTGAAGCTTTCTTT	CASIRFLGTEAFF
.	TRBD1	TRBV11-2	TRBJ1-5	TGTGCCAGCAGCTTCGACAGGGCAAATCAGCCCCAGCATTTT	CASSFDRANQPQHF
many	.	TRBV6-1	TRBJ2-6	TGTGCCAGCAGTGAAGGAGGGGCTGGGGCCAACGTCCTGACTTTC	CASSEGGAGANVLTF
many	TRBD2	TRBV7-2	TRBJ2-7	TGTGCCAGCAGCATTGGACTAGCGGGGACCTACGAGCAGTACTTC	CASSIGLAGTYEQYF
few	.	TRBV12-3/TRBV12-4	TRBJ2-7	TGTGCCAGCAAGGGACCTGGGGCCTACGAGCAGTACTTC	CASKGPGAYEQYF
.	.	TRBV12-3/TRBV12-4	TRBJ1-1	TGTGCCAGCAGCTCAACTTCAGCCCCGATGAACACTGAAGCTTTCTTT	CASSSTSAPMNTEAFF
many	.	TRBV4-1	TRBJ2-5	TGCGCCAGCAGCCAAGATAGTGGATCACAAGAGACCCAGTACTTC	CASSQDSGSQETQYF
.	.	TRBV4-3	TRBJ1-1	TGCGCCAGCAGCCAAGATGTGGGTAGGGACACTGAAGCTTTCTTT	CASSQDVGRDTEAFF
few	TRBD1	TRBV7-9	TRBJ1-1	TGTGCCAGCAGCCCCCGAGGGACAGTCGACACTGAAGCTTTCTTT	CASSPRGTVDTEAFF
few	.	TRBV20-1	TRBJ2-5	TGCAGTGCTAGAGATTCAAAGGGGCCACCTAATCCGGGCCAAGAGACCCAGTACTTC	CSARDSKGPPNPGQETQYF
.	TRBD1	TRBV5-6	TRBJ2-1	TGTGCCAGCAGCCCCGACAGGGGTGACTCCTACAATGAGCAGTTCTTC	CASSPDRGDSYNEQFF
.	TRBD1	TRBV10-3	TRBJ1-3	TGTGCCATCAGGTCCGGGACAGAGGCCGGAAACACCATATATTTT	CAIRSGTEAGNTIYF
.	.	TRBV5-5	TRBJ2-7	TGTGCCAGCAGCTTTGGACAACCCTCCTACGAGCAGTACTTC	CASSFGQPSYEQYF
few	.	TRBV5-1	TRBJ1-1	TGCGCCAGCAGCTGGTCGACGGAGACTGAAGCTTTCTTT	CASSWSTETEAFF
few	.	TRBV6-6	TRBJ1-5	TGTGCCAGCCATGGGGCGGGTGGTAGCAATCAGCCCCAGCATTTT	CASHGAGGSNQPQHF
.	TRBD1	TRBV7-2	TRBJ1-6	TGTGCCAGCAGCTCCATGACAGGGGTTAGATCACCCCTCCACTTT	CASSSMTGVRSPLHF
.	TRBD1	TRBV2	TRBJ1-2	TGTGCCAGCAGAGCCGGGACAGGGGGCTCCTATGGCTACACCTTC	CASRAGTGGSYGYTF
.	TRBD1	TRBV15	TRBJ2-1	TGTGCCACCAGCAGGGACAGGGGGCCCAATGAGCAGTTCTTC	CATSRDRGPNEQFF
.	.	TRBV5-6	TRBJ1-6	TGTGCCAGCAGCTCCGGCCTTACGGCTTCACCCCTCCACTTT	CASSSGLTASPLHF
.	.	TRBV20-1	TRBJ2-2	TGCAGTGCCCGGGACAACGCGAACACCGGGGAGCTGTTTTTT	CSARDNANTGELFF
few	TRBD1	TRBV19	TRBJ1-1	TGTGCCAGTAGAAGGCAGGGGGCGATGGACACTGAAGCTTTCTTT	CASRRQGAMDTEAFF
few	.	TRBV6-6	TRBJ1-1	TGTGCCAGCAGTTACTCGCCAGGGGAGGGCACTGAAGCTTTCTTT	CASSYSPGEGTEAFF
few	.	TRBV10-3	TRBJ2-3	TGTGCCATCAGTGAGCCAAGCAGCGCAGATACGCAGTATTTT	CAISEPSSADTQYF
many	.	TRBV7-2	TRBJ2-5	TGTGCCAGCAGCTTAGTCCCCCAAGAGACCCAGTACTTC	CASSLVPQETQYF
.	TRBD1	TRBV20-1	TRBJ1-4	TGCAGTGCTACACAGGGGGCCGGTTGGGAAAAACTGTTTTTT	CSATQGAGWEKLFF
many	TRBD1	TRBV7-6	TRBJ2-5	TGTGCCAGCAGCTTAATCGGGACAGGGGGCGAGCAGACCCAGTACTTC	CASSLIGTGGEQTQYF
.	TRBD2	TRBV4-3	TRBJ2-5	TGCGCCAGCAGCCAAAATGGAGCGGGGGGCCCTCAAGAGACCCAGTACTTC	CASSQNGAGGPQETQYF
few	.	TRBV27	TRBJ2-6	TGTGCCAGCAGTTTATCGTTGGGGGTTTTAGGGTCTGGGGCCAACGTCCTGACTTTC	CASSLSLGVLGSGANVLTF
.	.	TRBV20-1	TRBJ2-5	TGCAGTGCTAGTGGCGCGGGCGAAGAGACCCAGTACTTC	CSASGAGEETQYF
.	TRBD1	TRBV12-3/TRBV12-4	TRBJ2-3	TGTGCCAGCAGCGCTACGGGACAGGGTGGGGATACGCAGTATTTT	CASSATGQGGDTQYF